Listed below are T cell receptor beta chains from one sample, sequenced in a study of T cells in Graves' hyperthyroidism and ophthalmopathy. TCRdb passed the multiplex PCR reads through MiXCR, listing each CDR3 protein once. The sample records fewer than 750,000 distinct CDR3 sequences, 13% to 15% being singletons. The sample taken for sequencing was blood. The receptor set was obtained from a woman in her forties or fifties with Graves' ophthalmopathy. CDR3s include the opening cysteine and the closing phenylalanine or tryptophan. A D gene is named only where the DNA matches it firmly. Clone size is stated in some rows and not others, as once, few, many or a class when expanded.

12	TRBV28	-	TRBJ1-6	-	TGTGCCAGCAGTTTACGGACTTCACCCCTCCACTTT	CASSLRTSPLHF
15	TRBV28	many	TRBJ2-5	-	TGTGCCAGCAGTTCGGACACCGAGTTCCAAGAGACCCAGTACTTC	CASSSDTEFQETQYF
14	TRBV7-9	few	TRBJ2-5	-	TGTGCCAGCAGCCCCGGACACCGCCGAGAGACCCAGTACTTC	CASSPGHRRETQYF
17	TRBV6-2/TRBV6-3	few	TRBJ2-2	TRBD1	TGTGCCAGCAGTTACTCGTTGAAGGGGGCGCATCCCGGGGAGCTGTTTTTT	CASSYSLKGAHPGELFF
16	TRBV28	many	TRBJ2-5	-	TGTGCCAGCATATCCCCCTTTCAGGGCCCCCAAGAGACCCAGTACTTC	CASISPFQGPQETQYF
13	TRBV6-2/TRBV6-3	many	TRBJ1-1	-	TGTGCCAGCAGTTACGGGGAGATGACTGAAGCTTTCTTT	CASSYGEMTEAFF
17	TRBV6-4	-	TRBJ1-6	TRBD1	TGTGCCAGCAGTGACCCCGGGACAGGGGGCGCGATTTCACCCCTCCACTTT	CASSDPGTGGAISPLHF
14	TRBV28	few	TRBJ2-7	TRBD2	TGTGCCAGCACCCCTGGGACTAGAGAAAACGAGCAGTACTTC	CASTPGTRENEQYF
15	TRBV29-1	-	TRBJ2-1	TRBD2	TGCAGCGTTGAAGATCCCGGACTAGCGGGAGGGCCGGGGTTCTTC	CSVEDPGLAGGPGFF
12	TRBV28	-	TRBJ2-7	TRBD1	TGTGCCACCAGGACAGGCCCCTACGAGCAGTACTTC	CATRTGPYEQYF
15	TRBV28	many	TRBJ2-7	-	TGTGCCAGCAGTTTCCCTGTTACGAGCTCCTACGAGCAGTACTTC	CASSFPVTSSYEQYF
14	TRBV28	-	TRBJ1-4	-	TGTGCCAGCAGTTCTCCCACAACTAATGAAAAACTGTTTTTT	CASSSPTTNEKLFF
13	TRBV30	many	TRBJ2-2	-	TGTGCCTGGAGTGCAGGGTCTGGCGGGGAGCTGTTTTTT	CAWSAGSGGELFF
13	TRBV7-3	-	TRBJ2-1	-	TGTGCCAGCAGCTTAGGTCGGGGCTACGAGCAGTTCTTC	CASSLGRGYEQFF
14	TRBV20-1	many	TRBJ2-7	-	TGCAGTGCCCAAGAGGACGGACGGGGCTACGAGCAGTACTTC	CSAQEDGRGYEQYF
14	TRBV12-5	many	TRBJ1-2	-	TGTGCTAGTGGTTTGGTGAGGGGGGGATATGGCTACACCTTC	CASGLVRGGYGYTF
16	TRBV5-5	many	TRBJ2-1	TRBD1	TGTGCCAGCAGCTCGCTGGACAGGGGGTATGACAATGAGCAGTTCTTC	CASSSLDRGYDNEQFF
15	TRBV5-8	many	TRBJ2-2	TRBD2	TGTGCCAGCAGCTTGTACGGGAGGGGGACCGGGGAGCTGTTTTTT	CASSLYGRGTGELFF
15	TRBV7-9	many	TRBJ2-7	TRBD2	TGTGCCAGCAGCTCGACTAGCGGGACGTTCTACGAGCAGTACTTC	CASSSTSGTFYEQYF
13	TRBV11-2	many	TRBJ1-1	-	TGTGCCAGCAGCTTATTGTCCGTGACTGAAGCTTTCTTT	CASSLLSVTEAFF
13	TRBV29-1	-	TRBJ1-2	-	TGCAGCGTTGGTAACCCCCTAACCGGTGGCTACACCTTC	CSVGNPLTGGYTF
15	TRBV28	-	TRBJ2-7	TRBD1	TGTGCCAGCAGACCGGACAGGGGGCAATTCTACGAGCAGTACTTC	CASRPDRGQFYEQYF
11	TRBV7-2	many	TRBJ2-1	-	TGTGCCAGCAGCTTAGCTGACGAGCAGTTCTTC	CASSLADEQFF
16	TRBV5-6	few	TRBJ2-3	TRBD2	TGTGCCAGCAGCCCGGGACTAGCGGGAGTCCTAGATACGCAGTATTTT	CASSPGLAGVLDTQYF
11	TRBV12-3/TRBV12-4	many	TRBJ1-1	-	TGTGCCAGCTTTCGAGTCCCTGAAGCTTTCTTT	CASFRVPEAFF
15	TRBV19	-	TRBJ2-1	-	TGTGCCAGTAGTATTGGGGGGGCCCTCTACAATGAGCAGTTCTTC	CASSIGGALYNEQFF
13	TRBV2	-	TRBJ2-3	-	TGTGCCAGCAGTGTATGGAGCACAGATACGCAGTATTTT	CASSVWSTDTQYF
17	TRBV24-1	few	TRBJ2-5	TRBD2	TGTGCCACCAGTGATTCGGAAGCGGGAGGGTACCAAGAGACCCAGTACTTC	CATSDSEAGGYQETQYF
15	TRBV5-1	many	TRBJ2-7	-	TGCGCCAGCAGCTTGGCGGGCGGAGCGGCCTACGAGCAGTACTTC	CASSLAGGAAYEQYF
16	TRBV18	many	TRBJ2-7	TRBD2	TGTGCCAGCAGTCCATTAACTAGCGGGAGCTCCTACGAGCAGTACTTC	CASSPLTSGSSYEQYF
13	TRBV20-1	many	TRBJ2-7	-	TGCAGTGCTGGGGGGGCCCCTTCCTACGAGCAGTACTTC	CSAGGAPSYEQYF
14	TRBV27	-	TRBJ2-1	TRBD2	TGTGCCAGCAGTTTAAACGGGAGGGCCGCAGAGCAGTTCTTC	CASSLNGRAAEQFF
17	TRBV19	many	TRBJ2-2	TRBD2	TGTGCCAGTAGTATAGTCTCGGGGAGGGCCAACACCGGGGAGCTGTTTTTT	CASSIVSGRANTGELFF